These 16 T cell receptor beta chains share one sample of origin, sequenced in a study of shared clonotypes between healthy human individuals. The table came from immunoSEQ multiplex PCR; TCRdb's copy has only in-frame clones and leaves some out. The table shows about 1 million clones, with about 75% occurring only once. The sample comprised memory CD4+ T cells sorted from blood. The sample's subset: CD45RA-negative fraction. The receptors here all came from a man between 18 and 29 years old in good health.

The chain recombines TRBV6-1 with TRBJ1-4; D not resolved. The CDR3 length is 14 residues. V lost 4 bases and J lost 4, with 10 bases in between. Germline lookup yields CDR1 MNHNS and CDR2 SASEGT. CDR3 nucleotide sequence: TGTGCCAGCAGTGTTGTCGGGATTAATGAAAAACTGTTTTTT. It yields the protein CASSVVGINEKLFF.

The genes are TRBV4-3 and TRBJ2-2; D is possibly TRBD1 (6 bases). There are 17 residues in the CDR3. The germline V gene encodes CDR1 LGHNA and CDR2 YSLEER. Trimming took off 0 bases at V and 6 bases at J, with 17 bases between the two ends. Here the CDR3 DNA reads TGCGCCAGCAGCCAAGAGGGGGCAGGGAATTTGGCCGGGGAGCTGTTTTTT. Residues: CASSQEGAGNLAGELFF.

About this clone: At one end the junction does not follow the germline gene, possibly because of a read error. This rearrangement joins TRBV29-1 to TRBJ2-5; TRBD1 is a possible D gene (5 bases). Germline-derived CDR1 and CDR2 are SQVTM and ANQGSEA. The CDR3 has 12 residues. CDR3 sequence reads: CGVGRFQETQYF. DNA of the CDR3: TGCGGCGTGGGGCGGTTTCAAGAGACCCAGTACTTC.

The V and J genes are TRBV18 and TRBJ1-2, with 8 bases matching TRBD1. The CDR3 runs 15 residues. Germline assignment: CDR1 KGHSH and CDR2 LQKENI. V gave up 3 bases and J gave up 6 bases; unmatched junction bases: 9. The CDR3 sequence is CASSPGQARRDGYTF. As DNA, the CDR3 is TGTGCCAGCTCACCGGGACAGGCCCGGAGGGATGGCTACACCTTC.

In the case of this clone: The germline gene is not matched at one end of the junction; a read error may be the cause. This chain links TRBV7-7 with TRBJ2-1; TRBD1 matches at 7 bases. The CDR3 spans 14 residues. The germline CDR1 and CDR2 sequences are SSHAT and FNYEAQ (reference sequence). The CDR3, as DNA: TGTGCTAGCAGCTTAGAGGGGGCCTCCAATGAGCAGTTCTTC. Amino acid sequence: CASSLEGASNEQFF.

The J gene is TRBJ2-2, the V gene TRBV2, with a tentative D call TRBD2 (5 bases). CDR3 length equals 14 residues. Deletions cut 7 bases from V and 7 bases from J, with 16 bases between. Germline values: CDR1 SNHLY, CDR2 FYNNEI. The CDR3 DNA sequence: TGTGCCAGCAAACGTTGGAGGTCCCTCGGGGAGCTGTTTTTT. It is translated as CASKRWRSLGELFF.

This sequence joins TRBV19 and TRBJ2-2, with D possibly being TRBD2 (5 bases). The V gene's germline CDR1 is LNHDA and CDR2 SQIVND (reference sequence). The CDR3 spans 15 residues. Trimming took 6 bases from V and 3 from J, leaving 14 bases between them. This CDR3 reads CASRQDSVYTGELFF. CDR3 nucleotide sequence: TGTGCCAGTAGGCAGGACTCCGTTTACACCGGGGAGCTGTTTTTT.

Of note for this clone: Other nucleotide sequences from this sample produce the same CDR3. The rearrangement joins TRBV7-2 to TRBJ2-3; D is undetermined. The CDR3 is 12 residues long. The germline V gene encodes CDR1 SGHTA and CDR2 FQGNSA. The V end was cut by 4 bases, the J end by 1 base, with 3 bases between. CDR3 sequence reads: CASSSRTDTQYF. CDR3 bases: TGTGCCAGCAGCTCGCGCACAGATACGCAGTATTTT. Based on the CDR3 plus reference TRBV7-2 and TRBJ2-3, the full variable domain is GAGVSQSPSNKVTEKGKDVELRCDPISGHTALYWYRQSLGQGLEFLIYFQGNSAPDKSGLPSDRFSAERTGGSVSTLTIQRTQQEDSAVYLCASSSRTDTQYFGPGTRLTVL.

CDR3 sequence (DNA): TGTGCCATCAGTGCGAACAGGGGGGACGCAGATACGCAGTATTTT. Amino acids: CAISANRGDADTQYF. The chain carries TRBV10-3 and TRBJ2-3; 8 bases line up with TRBD1. The CDR3 covers 15 residues. V trimming: 4 bases; J trimming: 4 bases; junction bases outside the gene matches: 7. Germline CDR1 and CDR2: ENHRY and SYGVKD.

V and J are TRBV6-5 and TRBJ2-7; 12 nucleotides line up with TRBD1. Losses at the gene ends were 0 bases for V and 2 bases for J; bases not matched to a gene: 2. Germline-derived CDR1 and CDR2 are MNHEY and SVGAGI. This CDR3 contains 16 residues. CDR3 bases: TGTGCCAGCAGTTACTCGGGGGACAGGGGGCCCTACGAGCAGTACTTC. Translation: CASSYSGDRGPYEQYF.

The chain combines TRBV10-3 with TRBJ1-4; no reliable D call. The CDR3 sequence is 15 residues long. Trimming removed 4 bases at V and 4 bases at J, with 13 bases between. CDR1 ENHRY and CDR2 SYGVKD come from the germline V gene. The CDR3 reads CAISGSGLGNEKLFF. CDR3 sequence (DNA): TGTGCCATCAGTGGTTCGGGTCTCGGTAATGAAAAACTGTTTTTT.

The chain employs TRBV2 and TRBJ2-1; weak D call: TRBD1 (6 bases). Germline values: CDR1 SNHLY, CDR2 FYNNEI. V was shortened by 3 bases and J by 4 bases, with 13 bases between the two germline ends. This CDR3 comprises 15 residues. The CDR3 region has the DNA TGTGCCAGCAGTGATCTGGGGGCGCGATACAATGAGCAGTTCTTC. Amino acid sequence: CASSDLGARYNEQFF.

V gene TRBV2 combines with J gene TRBJ1-2; TRBD1 matches 7 bases. Germline values: CDR1 SNHLY, CDR2 FYNNEI. J gave up 9 bases and V 4 bases, and 11 bases lay outside the gene matches. This CDR3 spans 14 amino acids. CDR3 residues: CASSGQGVGLSYTF. As DNA, the CDR3 is TGTGCCAGCAGTGGCCAGGGGGTTGGGTTGAGCTACACCTTC.

The chain employs TRBV10-3 and TRBJ2-7, with TRBD1 identical over 7 bases. Germline values: CDR1 ENHRY, CDR2 SYGVKD. The CDR3 is 15 amino acids. V gave up 6 bases and J gave up 2 bases; unmatched junction bases: 10. The CDR3 region has the DNA TGTGCCATCAGAGCCTCGGGACAGCCTACCTACGAGCAGTACTTC. Protein: CAIRASGQPTYEQYF.

V gene TRBV7-9 combines with J gene TRBJ2-3; a weak D match, TRBD2 (6 bases). Trimming took 1 base from V and 0 from J, leaving 8 bases between them. The CDR3 length is 15 residues. Germline values: CDR1 SEHNR, CDR2 FQNEAQ (reference sequence). DNA of the CDR3: TGTGCCAGCAGCTTAGGACTAGGGAGCACAGATACGCAGTATTTT. It codes for CASSLGLGSTDTQYF.

This clone has a single count. The rearrangement joins TRBV10-2 to TRBJ2-2; the match to TRBD1 covers 10 bases. The CDR3 extends over 15 amino acids. CDR1 and CDR2 (germline): WSHSY, SAAADI. The junction had 4 bases not matched to a gene; V was cut back by 6 bases and J by 3 bases. The CDR3 is CASRETGGDTGELFF. The CDR3 DNA reads as TGCGCCAGCAGAGAGACAGGGGGCGACACCGGGGAGCTGTTTTTT.